This T cell receptor beta chain was sequenced for a study of graft-versus-host responses after intestinal transplantation. General study results and limits: After transplant, early declines in HvG clones were associated with peak levels of circulating GvH clones.

CDR1 and CDR2 (germline): SGHDT, YYEEEE. The CDR3 runs to 17 residues. V was trimmed by 4 bases and J by 0 bases, leaving 18 bases between them. Points on this clone: Its antigen is not identified.

Libraries were prepared by immunoSEQ multiplex PCR; TCRdb keeps only in-frame clonotypes and omits some of them. The table includes about 88,000 clones, 80% to 95% detected once. This sequence was found in a human donor who was the organ donor for an intestinal transplant. Material: unstimulated CD4+ T cells sorted from spleen or lymph node cells, obtained before transplant. V gene TRBV5-6 combines with J gene TRBJ2-3; perhaps TRBD2 as D (6 bases). DNA for the CDR3: TGTGCCAGCAGCCCCATACTGACTAGTCTTAGCACAGATACGCAGTATTTT. Amino acid sequence: CASSPILTSLSTDTQYF.